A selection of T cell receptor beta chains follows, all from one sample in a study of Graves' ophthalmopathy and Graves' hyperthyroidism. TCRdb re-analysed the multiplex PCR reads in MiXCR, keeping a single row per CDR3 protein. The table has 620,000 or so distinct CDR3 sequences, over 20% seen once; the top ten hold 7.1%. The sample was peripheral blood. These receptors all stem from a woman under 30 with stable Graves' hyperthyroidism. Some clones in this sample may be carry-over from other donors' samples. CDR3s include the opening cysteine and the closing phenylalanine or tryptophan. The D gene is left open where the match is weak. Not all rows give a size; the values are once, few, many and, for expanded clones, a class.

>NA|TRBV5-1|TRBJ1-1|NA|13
CATKRSQNTEAFF
TGCGCCACCAAGAGAAGCCAGAACACTGAAGCTTTCTTT
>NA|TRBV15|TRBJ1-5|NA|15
CATSTPTVSDQPQHF
TGTGCCACCAGCACTCCGACAGTTTCCGATCAGCCCCAGCATTTT
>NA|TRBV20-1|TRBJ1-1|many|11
CSAVGITEAFF
TGCAGTGCCGTGGGAATCACTGAAGCTTTCTTT
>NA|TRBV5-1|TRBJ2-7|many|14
CASRWGDSSYEQYF
TGCGCCAGCAGGTGGGGAGACAGCTCCTACGAGCAGTACTTC
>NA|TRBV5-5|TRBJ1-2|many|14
CASSSERGFDGYTF
TGTGCCAGCAGCTCCGAGAGGGGATTTGATGGCTACACCTTC
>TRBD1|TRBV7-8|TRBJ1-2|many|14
CASSSRDSGYGYTF
TGTGCCAGCAGCAGCCGGGACAGTGGCTATGGCTACACCTTC
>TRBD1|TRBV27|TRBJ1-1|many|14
CASSRQGAALEAFF
TGTGCCAGCAGCCGACAGGGGGCAGCTCTGGAAGCTTTCTTT
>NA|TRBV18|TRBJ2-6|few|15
CASSLVGTGANVLTF
TGTGCCAGCTCCCTCGTTGGCACTGGGGCCAACGTCCTGACTTTC
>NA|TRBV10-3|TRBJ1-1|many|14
CAISESDSSGEAFF
TGTGCCATCAGTGAGTCGGACAGCTCTGGTGAAGCTTTCTTT
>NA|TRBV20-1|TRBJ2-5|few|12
CSARRGIGTQYF
TGCAGTGCGCGAAGGGGGATAGGGACCCAGTACTTC
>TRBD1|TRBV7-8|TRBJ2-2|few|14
CASSTTGGYGELFF
TGTGCCAGCAGCACGACAGGGGGCTATGGGGAGCTGTTTTTT
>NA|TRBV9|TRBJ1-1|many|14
CASSIEDRNTEAFF
TGTGCCAGCAGCATAGAGGACAGGAACACTGAAGCTTTCTTT
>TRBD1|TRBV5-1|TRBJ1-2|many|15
CASSRTDRGGYGYTF
TGCGCCAGCAGCCGGACGGACAGGGGAGGCTATGGCTACACCTTC
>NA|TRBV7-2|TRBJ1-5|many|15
CASSTLGSGNQPQHF
TGTGCCAGCAGCACCCTAGGCAGTGGTAATCAGCCCCAGCATTTT
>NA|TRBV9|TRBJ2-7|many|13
CASSRDQSYEQYF
TGTGCCAGCAGCAGGGACCAATCCTACGAGCAGTACTTC
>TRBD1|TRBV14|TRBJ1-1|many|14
CASSPRTGLGGAFF
TGTGCCAGCAGCCCGCGGACAGGGTTAGGGGGAGCTTTCTTT
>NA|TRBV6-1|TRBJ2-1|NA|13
CASSEVWSPEQFF
TGTGCCAGCAGTGAAGTTTGGAGTCCGGAGCAGTTCTTC
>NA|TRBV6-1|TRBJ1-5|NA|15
CAGSDQGYSNQPQHF
TGTGCCGGCAGTGACCAGGGGTATAGCAATCAGCCCCAGCATTTT
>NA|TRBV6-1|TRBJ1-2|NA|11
CASSEGRGYTF
TGTGCCAGCAGCGAGGGGAGGGGCTACACCTTC
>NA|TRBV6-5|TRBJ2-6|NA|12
CASSSPGLSVAF
TGTGCCAGCAGTTCTCCGGGACTGAGCGTTGCTTTC